One and the same sample provided the 10 T cell receptor beta chains below, sequenced in a study of naive and memory T cell subsets. Two oligonucleotides, mixed equimolar, formed the beta constant-region primer covering TRBC1 and TRBC2. TCRdb passed the UMI-ligation and nested PCR reads through MiXCR, listing each CDR3 protein once. This sample has roughly 140,000 distinct CDR3 sequences, with approximately 17% found just once. What was sequenced was naive CD4+ T cells from blood. These receptor sequences come from a human donor in good health.

This clonotype was counted many times. CDR3 in amino acids: CSVEGRQGSYNEQFF. CDR3 sequence (DNA): TGCAGCGTTGAAGGTAGGCAGGGCTCCTACAATGAGCAGTTCTTC. This sequence joins TRBV29-1 and TRBJ2-1, with D possibly being TRBD1 (5 bases). Looked up from germline, CDR1 is SQVTM and CDR2 is ANQGSEA. This CDR3 spans 15 amino acids. Deletions cut 1 base from V and 0 bases from J, with 10 bases between.

This clonotype was detected a few times. The chain joins TRBV12-3 or TRBV12-4 to TRBJ2-7, with 11 bases fitting TRBD1. CDR3 size: 14 residues. J gave up 4 bases and V 6 bases, and 5 bases lay outside the gene matches. CDR3 DNA sequence: TGTGCCAGCAGCCCCGGGACAGGGGGATACGAGCAGTACTTC. It is translated as CASSPGTGGYEQYF.

In its sample, this clonotype was seen a few times. The V gene is TRBV28, the J gene TRBJ2-7; 8 bases match TRBD2. Trimming at V came to 5 bases and at J to 1 base, leaving 10 bases not matched to a gene. This CDR3 comprises 16 residues. Germline CDR1 is MDHEN and CDR2 is SYDVKM. CDR3 protein: CASSEGGLAGSYEQYF. The CDR3 nucleotides are TGTGCCAGCAGTGAAGGGGGGCTAGCGGGTTCCTACGAGCAGTACTTC.

This clonotype has just a few counts. V gene TRBV30 combines with J gene TRBJ2-7, with D unclear. CDR3 length: 11 residues. V was clipped by 3 bases and J by 4 bases, with 7 bases between them. The germline V gene has CDR1 GTSNPN and CDR2 SVGIG (reference sequence). The CDR3 coding sequence is TGTGCCTGGAGGGGGAAGTACGAGCAGTACTTC. This translates into CAWRGKYEQYF. Using reference TRBV30 and TRBJ2-7 for the parts outside the CDR3, the full variable domain is SQTIHQWPATLVQPVGSPLSLECTVEGTSNPNLYWYRQAAGRGLQLLFYSVGIGQISSEVPQNLSASRPQDRQFILSSKKLLLSDSGFYLCAWRGKYEQYFGPGTRLTVT.

This clonotype occurred a few times. This rearrangement joins TRBV29-1 to TRBJ1-3; 7 positions agree with TRBD1. V lost 6 bases to trimming and J lost 0 bases; unmatched junction nucleotides: 5. Germline V CDR1 and CDR2: SQVTM, ANQGSEA. The CDR3 spans 14 residues. CDR3 sequence: CSVLTGTSGNTIYF. CDR3 sequence (DNA): TGCAGCGTCTTGACAGGGACCTCTGGAAACACCATATATTTT.

The rearrangement uses TRBV29-1 and TRBJ2-3; the match to TRBD1 covers 11 bases. Per germline, CDR1 SQVTM and CDR2 ANQGSEA. CDR3 size: 15 residues. The junction had 5 bases not matched to a gene; V was cut back by 1 base and J by 5 bases. Here the CDR3 reads CSVEGSGQGVDTQYF. The CDR3 DNA reads TGCAGCGTTGAAGGTTCGGGACAGGGGGTAGATACGCAGTATTTT.

This chain links TRBV4-2 with TRBJ2-2; 11 bases match TRBD2. Germline CDR1 and CDR2: LGHNA and YNFKEQ. The CDR3 has 18 residues. V lost 0 bases to trimming and J lost 7 bases; unmatched junction nucleotides: 10. CDR3 residues: CASSQDRGLADLGGELFF. CDR3 coding DNA: TGTGCCAGCAGCCAAGATCGGGGACTAGCGGATCTAGGCGGGGAGCTGTTTTTT.

This clonotype was observed at least ten times. The chain links TRBV29-1 to TRBJ2-7; unclear D gene. Germline loops: CDR1 SQVTM, CDR2 ANQGSEA. Trimming stripped 4 bases from V and 5 bases from J, with 6 bases between. The length of the CDR3 is 10 residues. Written as DNA, the CDR3 is TGCAGCGTTGCCCGGGACGAGCAGTACTTC. Translating gives CSVARDEQYF.

The rearrangement uses TRBV6-2 or TRBV6-3 and TRBJ1-2; D might be TRBD1 (5 bases). CDR1 and CDR2 from the germline V gene are MNHEY and SVGEGT. This CDR3 region has 13 residues. V lost 5 bases and J lost 5, with 12 bases in between. CDR3 nucleotides: TGTGCCAGCAGTAACACACAGGCGTATGGCTACACCTTC. Protein sequence: CASSNTQAYGYTF.

This rearrangement joins TRBV27 to TRBJ2-2; a possible D gene is TRBD1 (5 bases). V dropped 5 bases and J dropped 2 bases, with 9 bases sitting between them. Germline lookup yields CDR1 MNHEY and CDR2 SMNVEV (reference sequence). This CDR3 is 14 amino acids long. CDR3: CASSATGNTGELFF. The CDR3 nucleotides read TGTGCCAGCAGTGCTACAGGAAACACCGGGGAGCTGTTTTTT.